This T cell receptor beta chain was sequenced during a study of blood T cell repertoires in COVID-19. Method: immunoSEQ multiplex PCR; TCRdb's copy keeps in-frame clones and lacks some. This sample carries about 110,000 clones, 75% to 90% of them seen once, and the ten largest clones take approximately 5%. This clone was detected only a few times. CDR1 is SEHNR, CDR2 FQNEAQ, per germline (reference sequence). This CDR3 is built from 14 residues. Trimming left V 5 bases short and J 5 bases short, with 13 bases between. V is TRBV7-9 and J is TRBJ1-5; D unresolved. The source material was peripheral blood. The TCR originated in an older woman with COVID-19, enrolled during active disease. DNA of the CDR3: TGTGCCAGCAGCCCGAGAGGGCGGGATCAGCCCCAGCATTTT. This codes for CASSPRGRDQPQHF.